Listed below are T cell receptor beta chains from one sample, sequenced in a study of blood T cell repertoires in COVID-19. Profiled with immunoSEQ multiplex PCR; TCRdb holds only in-frame clones, not every one. The sample contains over 130,000 clones, approximately 88% of which appear only once. The source material was peripheral blood. Receptors originate from a man aged 55 to 70 with active or convalescent COVID-19. Each CDR3 is given with its conserved first and last residue. D genes are given only for firm matches. Clone size is shown for a subset of rows, as once, few, many or a class of expanded clone.

J gene	clone size	V gene	D gene	CDR3 DNA	CDR3 protein
TRBJ2-7	.	TRBV11-1	.	TGTGCCAGCAGCTTAGGGGCAAGGCAGTACTTC	CASSLGARQYF
TRBJ1-3	.	TRBV3-1/TRBV3-2	.	TGTGCCAGCAGCCTGACAAACTCTGGAAACACCATATATTTT	CASSLTNSGNTIYF
TRBJ1-5	once	TRBV18	.	TGTGCCAGCTCACCAGTTTTATCGGAGGGCAATCAGCCCCAGCATTTT	CASSPVLSEGNQPQHF
TRBJ1-3	.	TRBV4-2	.	TGTGCCAGCAGCCCGGTTCCCGGAAACACCATATATTTT	CASSPVPGNTIYF
TRBJ2-1	.	TRBV5-1	TRBD2	TGCGCCAGCAGCGGGGGGGTAGCTGGAGGTTCCTACAATGAGCAGTTCTTC	CASSGGVAGGSYNEQFF
TRBJ2-7	.	TRBV9	.	TGTGCCAGCAGCTTAACCCTGCTAGCCTACGAGCAGTACTTC	CASSLTLLAYEQYF
TRBJ1-1	.	TRBV13	TRBD1	TGTGCCAGCAGCCGCCGGGACAGGAGAGAAACTGAAGCTTTCTTT	CASSRRDRRETEAFF
TRBJ1-5	.	TRBV6-2/TRBV6-3	TRBD1	TGTGCCAGCAGTTACCGGGGACATACAGGGGATCAGCCCCAGCATTTT	CASSYRGHTGDQPQHF
TRBJ2-7	.	TRBV5-1	.	TGCGCCAGCAGCTCCCGGACTGCAGATTACGAGCAGTACTTC	CASSSRTADYEQYF
TRBJ2-5	.	TRBV19	.	TGTGCCAGTAGTTTCAGTCTCCGTGAGACCCAGTACTTC	CASSFSLRETQYF
TRBJ2-4	.	TRBV6-5	.	TGTGCCAGCAGCTACGGACTAAGCGATGCCAAAAACATTCAGTACTTC	CASSYGLSDAKNIQYF
TRBJ1-3	few	TRBV3-1/TRBV3-2	.	TGTGCCAGCAGCCTCCGGGGGGGGAGCGGAAACACCATATATTTT	CASSLRGGSGNTIYF
TRBJ2-2	.	TRBV9	TRBD2	TGTGCCAGCAGCGTAGAGGTAGCGGGAGGGCCGGTTGGCGGGGAGCTGTTTTTT	CASSVEVAGGPVGGELFF
TRBJ2-5	.	TRBV7-2	TRBD2	TGTGCCAGCAGCTTAGGGGGGGGACGGGGAGAGACCCAGTACTTC	CASSLGGGRGETQYF
TRBJ2-3	.	TRBV5-4	TRBD2	TGTGCCAGCAGCTTCCCCGGGACTAACACAGATACGCAGTATTTT	CASSFPGTNTDTQYF